Described below is a single T cell receptor beta chain sequence and its context. Its target is unknown. The CDR3 carries no conserved terminal phenylalanine or tryptophan, so it likely arises from a read error. This sample was included in a study of tumor-infiltrating lymphocytes in primary liver carcinoma. Looking at the study overall: The study included patients who were men and women aged 30 to 69 years. T1-T3 N0M0 was the stage of the tumors, which were about 4.2 to 10 cm across. General study points: Overlap between tumor regions exceeded overlap of tumor with adjacent tissue or blood.

For blood RNA, unsorted whole blood served as the source, and germline DNA was extracted too. An approximately 3.6-milliliter peripheral blood sample was collected before surgery. V was trimmed by 7 bases and J by 10 bases, leaving 8 bases between them. This CDR3 spans 9 amino acids. Germline lookup yields CDR1 SQVTM and CDR2 ANQGSEA. A primer matching the constant region was used to make TCR beta cDNA from around 460 ng of total RNA. Libraries covering TCR beta were generated through three nested multiplex PCR rounds (using a slightly modified ARM-PCR). TRBV1-TRBV30 forward and Cbeta reverse primers drove the first two approximately 10-cycle rounds. TCRdb processed the multiplex PCR reads anew with MiXCR; each CDR3 protein has one entry. The sample lists approximately 210,000 distinct CDR3 sequences, approximately 64% occurring once.

The source is a woman aged 55-70 years with primary liver carcinoma and hepatitis B virus infection. Specimen: peripheral blood. V and J are TRBV29-1 and TRBJ2-1; TRBD1 might be the D (5 bases). CDR3 nucleotides: TGCAGCGCTGACAGCGAGCAGTTCTTA. Protein sequence: CSADSEQFL.